This TCR beta chain is drawn from a study of CD8+ T cells in alopecia areata. Notes on the study in general: Numerous clones, expanded in lesions, remained in scalp and blood during tofacitinib.

Germline lookup yields CDR1 SGHTA and CDR2 FQGTGA. The CDR3 is 13 residues long. Trimming shortened V by 2 bases and J by 3 bases, and 8 bases separated the two germline ends. This clone was counted at least ten times. Its antigen is undetermined. After isolation, RNA underwent reverse transcription to generate cDNA as the sequencing template. Generated by immunoSEQ multiplex PCR, the TCRdb table keeps only in-frame clones and is missing some. The sample yields roughly 76,000 clones, over 25% seen once. Treatment: oral pan-JAK inhibitor, 5-10 mg twice daily. Researchers took lesional scalp punch biopsies and peripheral blood from people who were alopecia areata patients.

Sequenced here: CD8+ T cells sorted from blood, sampled at week 4, from a patient treated with tofacitinib. The receptor comes from a human donor with alopecia areata. V usage is TRBV7-3 and J usage is TRBJ2-7, with D uncertain. CDR3 coding DNA: TGTGCCAGCAGCTTAGCAACAATCTACGAGCAGTACTTC. Amino acids: CASSLATIYEQYF.